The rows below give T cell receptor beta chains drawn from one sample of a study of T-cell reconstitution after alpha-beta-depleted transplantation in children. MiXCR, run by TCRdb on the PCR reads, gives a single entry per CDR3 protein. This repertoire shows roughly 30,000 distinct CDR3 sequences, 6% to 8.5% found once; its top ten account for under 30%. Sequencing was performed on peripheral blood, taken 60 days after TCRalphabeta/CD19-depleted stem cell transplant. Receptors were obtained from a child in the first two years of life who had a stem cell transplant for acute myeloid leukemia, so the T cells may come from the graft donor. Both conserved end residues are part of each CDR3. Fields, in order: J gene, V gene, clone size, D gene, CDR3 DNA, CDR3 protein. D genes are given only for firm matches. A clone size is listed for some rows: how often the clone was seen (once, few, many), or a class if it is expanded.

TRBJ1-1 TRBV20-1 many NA TGCAGTGCTTGGATATCGAACACTGAAGCTTTCTTT CSAWISNTEAFF
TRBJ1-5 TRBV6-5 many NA TGTGCCAGCAGTTTACAGGGACCCAATCAGCCCCAGCATTTT CASSLQGPNQPQHF
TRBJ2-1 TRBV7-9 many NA TGTGCCAGCAGCCCGGGGGTCGTGAATGAGCAGTTCTTC CASSPGVVNEQFF
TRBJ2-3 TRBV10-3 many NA TGTGCCATCAGTACCCTAGAGTTTCCAACAGATACGCAGTATTTT CAISTLEFPTDTQYF
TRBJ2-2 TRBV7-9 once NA TGTGCCAGCAGCCGGAGAGGACTCCAGAACACCGGGGAGCTGTTTTTT CASSRRGLQNTGELFF
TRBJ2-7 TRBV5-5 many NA TGTGCCAGCAGCTTGGGGACGGGGGTCTCCTACGAGCAGTACTTC CASSLGTGVSYEQYF
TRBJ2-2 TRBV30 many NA TGTGCCTGGAGGTCTAGCGCCACCGGGGAGCTGTTTTTT CAWRSSATGELFF
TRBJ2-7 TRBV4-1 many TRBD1 TGCGCCAGCAGCCAATGGGCCGCATACAGGGGGCTAACCTACGAGCAGTACTTC CASSQWAAYRGLTYEQYF
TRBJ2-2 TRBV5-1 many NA TGCGCCAGCAGCTTGGAAGGGACCACTACCACCGGGGAGCTGTTTTTT CASSLEGTTTTGELFF
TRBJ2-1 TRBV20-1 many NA TGCAGTGCTGAGACCCCCAGGGGACTTGTGGATGAGCAGTTCTTC CSAETPRGLVDEQFF
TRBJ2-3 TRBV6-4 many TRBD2 TGTGCCAGCAGTTTTAGCGGGAGGGTCACAGATACGCAGTATTTT CASSFSGRVTDTQYF
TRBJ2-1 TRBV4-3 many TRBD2 TGCGCCAGCAGCCAAGATAGCGGGAGCTACAATGAGCAGTTCTTC CASSQDSGSYNEQFF
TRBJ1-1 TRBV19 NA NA TGTGCCACCACAAACGGGGGGACTGAAGCTTTCTTT CATTNGGTEAFF
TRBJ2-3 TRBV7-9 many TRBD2 TGTGCCAGCAGAGGACTAGCGGGGGGCCCAGATACGCAGTATTTT CASRGLAGGPDTQYF
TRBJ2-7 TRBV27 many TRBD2 TGTGCCAGCAGGGGCGGTGTTGGCCTAGCGGGGCACTACGAGCAGTACTTC CASRGGVGLAGHYEQYF
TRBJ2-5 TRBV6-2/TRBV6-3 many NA TGTGCCAGCAGTTATATGGGAGTGGATGAGACCCAGTACTTC CASSYMGVDETQYF
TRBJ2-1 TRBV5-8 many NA TGTGCCAGCAGCTTTAGGGAGCACAATGAGCAGTTCTTC CASSFREHNEQFF
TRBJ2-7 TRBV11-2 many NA TGTGCCAGCAGCTTCTACGAGCAGTACTTC CASSFYEQYF
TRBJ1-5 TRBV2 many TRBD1 TGTGCCAGCAGGGGACAGGGTAAGCAGCCCCAGCATTTT CASRGQGKQPQHF
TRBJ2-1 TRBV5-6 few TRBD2 TGTGCCAGCAGCTCATCGTGGGGGAGGGCTTCCTACAATGAGCAGTTCTTC CASSSSWGRASYNEQFF
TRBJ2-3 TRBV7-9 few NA TGTGCCAGCAGTCGCGGAGTAGACGATACGCAGTATTTT CASSRGVDDTQYF
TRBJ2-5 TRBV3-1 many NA TGTGCCAGCAGCCAAGGTGGAGGCAAAGAGACCCAGTACTTC CASSQGGGKETQYF
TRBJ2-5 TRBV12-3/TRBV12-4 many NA TGTGCCAGCAGTTTTAAGTTTTCCCAAGAGACCCAGTACTTC CASSFKFSQETQYF
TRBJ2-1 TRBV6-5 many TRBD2 TGTGCCAGCAGATCCACCGGGACTAGCGGGAGGGAGTTCTTC CASRSTGTSGREFF